The text below deals with one T cell receptor (beta chain). This record comes from a study of blood T cell repertoires in COVID-19. Generated by immunoSEQ multiplex PCR, the TCRdb table keeps only in-frame clones and is missing some. The sample consists of around 130,000 clones, 70% to 85% of them appearing once. Germline V gene data show CDR1 as SGHDT and CDR2 as YYEEEE. With V trimmed by 4 bases and J by 3 bases, 9 bases remained unmatched. CDR3 length: 16 amino acids. The chain couples TRBV5-6 to TRBJ2-1; 8 nucleotides match TRBD2. The sample consisted of peripheral blood. The source is a woman in her 70s with acute or convalescent COVID-19. Here the CDR3 DNA reads TGTGCCAGCAGCCCGAATAGCGGGGCGATCTACAATGAGCAGTTCTTC. Residues: CASSPNSGAIYNEQFF.